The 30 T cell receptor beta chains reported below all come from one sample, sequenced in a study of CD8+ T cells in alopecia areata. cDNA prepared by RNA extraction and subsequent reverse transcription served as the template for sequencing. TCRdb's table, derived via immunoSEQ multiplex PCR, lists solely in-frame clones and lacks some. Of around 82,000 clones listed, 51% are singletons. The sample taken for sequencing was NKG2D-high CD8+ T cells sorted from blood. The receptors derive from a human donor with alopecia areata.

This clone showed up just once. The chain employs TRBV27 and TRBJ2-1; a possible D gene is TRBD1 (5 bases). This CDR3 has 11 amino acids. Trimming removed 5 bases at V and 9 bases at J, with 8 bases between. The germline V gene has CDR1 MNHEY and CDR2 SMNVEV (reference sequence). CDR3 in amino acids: CASSGATEQFF. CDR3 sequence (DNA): TGTGCCAGCAGTGGGGCGACTGAGCAGTTCTTC.

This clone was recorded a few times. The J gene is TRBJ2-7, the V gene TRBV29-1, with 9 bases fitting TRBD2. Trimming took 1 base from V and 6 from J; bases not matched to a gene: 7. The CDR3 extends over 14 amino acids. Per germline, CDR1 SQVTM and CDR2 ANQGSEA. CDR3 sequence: CSVEGSGSASEQYF. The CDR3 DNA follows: TGCAGCGTTGAAGGTAGCGGGAGCGCCTCCGAGCAGTACTTC.

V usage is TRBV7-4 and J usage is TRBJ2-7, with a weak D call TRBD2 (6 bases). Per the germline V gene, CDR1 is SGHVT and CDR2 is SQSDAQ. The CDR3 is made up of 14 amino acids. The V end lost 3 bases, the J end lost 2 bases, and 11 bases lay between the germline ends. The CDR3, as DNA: TGTGCCAGCAGCTTGTGGGGGGATACCTACGAGCAGTACTTC. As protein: CASSLWGDTYEQYF.

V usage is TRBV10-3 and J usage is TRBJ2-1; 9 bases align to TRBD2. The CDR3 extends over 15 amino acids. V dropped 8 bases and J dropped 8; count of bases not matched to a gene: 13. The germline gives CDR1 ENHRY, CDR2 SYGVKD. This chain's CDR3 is CAIQGGASGNDEQFF. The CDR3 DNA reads TGTGCCATCCAGGGGGGGGCTAGCGGGAATGATGAGCAGTTCTTC.

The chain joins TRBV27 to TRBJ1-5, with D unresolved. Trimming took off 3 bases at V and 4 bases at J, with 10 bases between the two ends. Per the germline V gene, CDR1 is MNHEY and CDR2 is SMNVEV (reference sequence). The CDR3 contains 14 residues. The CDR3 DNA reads TGTGCCAGCAGTTTGGGCCAGACGAATCAGCCCCAGCATTTT. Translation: CASSLGQTNQPQHF.

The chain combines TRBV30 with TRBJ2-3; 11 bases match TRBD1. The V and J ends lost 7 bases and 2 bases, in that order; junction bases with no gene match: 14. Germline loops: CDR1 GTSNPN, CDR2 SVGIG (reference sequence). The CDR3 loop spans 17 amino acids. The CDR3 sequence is CALDRDRGILDTDTQYF. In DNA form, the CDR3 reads TGTGCCTTAGACCGGGACAGGGGGATTCTAGACACAGATACGCAGTATTTT.

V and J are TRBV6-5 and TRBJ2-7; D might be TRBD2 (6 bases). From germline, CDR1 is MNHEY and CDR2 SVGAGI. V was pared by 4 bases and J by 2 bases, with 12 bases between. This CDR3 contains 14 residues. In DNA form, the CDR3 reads TGTGCCAGCAGTTCGTTTAGCGGAGCCTACGAGCAGTACTTC. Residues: CASSSFSGAYEQYF.

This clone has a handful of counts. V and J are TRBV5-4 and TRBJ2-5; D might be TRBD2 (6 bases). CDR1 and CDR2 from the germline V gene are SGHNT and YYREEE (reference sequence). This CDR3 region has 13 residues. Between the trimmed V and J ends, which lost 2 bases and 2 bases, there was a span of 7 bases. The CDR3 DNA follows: TGTGCCAGCAGCTTCGGGGGTCAAGAGACCCAGTACTTC. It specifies CASSFGGQETQYF.

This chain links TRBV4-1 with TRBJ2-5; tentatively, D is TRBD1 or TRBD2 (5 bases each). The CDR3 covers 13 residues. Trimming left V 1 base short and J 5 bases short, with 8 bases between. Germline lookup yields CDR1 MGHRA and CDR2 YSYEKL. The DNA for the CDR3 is TGCGCCAGCAGCCAAGCAGGGAGTGAGACCCAGTACTTC. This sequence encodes CASSQAGSETQYF.

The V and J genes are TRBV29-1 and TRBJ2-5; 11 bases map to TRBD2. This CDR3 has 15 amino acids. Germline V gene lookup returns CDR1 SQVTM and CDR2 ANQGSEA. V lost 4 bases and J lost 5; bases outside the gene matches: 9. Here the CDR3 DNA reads TGCAGCGTTGCACTAGCGGGGGACAATTGGGAGACCCAGTACTTC. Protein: CSVALAGDNWETQYF.

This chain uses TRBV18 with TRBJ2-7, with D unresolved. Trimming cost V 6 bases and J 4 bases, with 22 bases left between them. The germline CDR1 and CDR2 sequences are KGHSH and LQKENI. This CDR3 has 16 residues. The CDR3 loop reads CASSPSGPSLTYEQYF. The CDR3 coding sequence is TGTGCCAGCTCGCCTTCCGGGCCGTCCCTAACTTACGAGCAGTACTTC.

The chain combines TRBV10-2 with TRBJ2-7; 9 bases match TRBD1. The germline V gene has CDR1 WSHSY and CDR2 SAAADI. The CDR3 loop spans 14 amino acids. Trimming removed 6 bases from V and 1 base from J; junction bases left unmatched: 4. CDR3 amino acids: CASSTGTGSYEQYF. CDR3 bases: TGCGCCAGCAGCACCGGGACAGGGTCCTACGAGCAGTACTTC.

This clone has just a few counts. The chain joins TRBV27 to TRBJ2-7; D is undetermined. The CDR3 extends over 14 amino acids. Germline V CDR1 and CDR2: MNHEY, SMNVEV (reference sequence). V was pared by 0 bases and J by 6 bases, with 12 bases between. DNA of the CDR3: TGTGCCAGCAGTTTATCGCCCGGGTCTGGCGAGCAGTACTTC. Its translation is CASSLSPGSGEQYF.

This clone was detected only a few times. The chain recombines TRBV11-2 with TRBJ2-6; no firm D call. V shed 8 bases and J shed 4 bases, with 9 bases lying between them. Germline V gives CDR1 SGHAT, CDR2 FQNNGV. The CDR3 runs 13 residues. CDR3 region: CASAESGANVLTF. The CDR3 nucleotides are TGTGCCAGCGCAGAATCCGGGGCCAACGTCCTGACTTTC.

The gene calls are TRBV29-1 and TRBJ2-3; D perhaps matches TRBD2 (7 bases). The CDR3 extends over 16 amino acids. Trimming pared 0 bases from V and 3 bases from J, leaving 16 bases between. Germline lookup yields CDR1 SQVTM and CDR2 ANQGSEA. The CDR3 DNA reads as TGCAGCGTTGAAGATATCCGGGGGGCCACGACAGATACGCAGTATTTT. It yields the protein CSVEDIRGATTDTQYF.

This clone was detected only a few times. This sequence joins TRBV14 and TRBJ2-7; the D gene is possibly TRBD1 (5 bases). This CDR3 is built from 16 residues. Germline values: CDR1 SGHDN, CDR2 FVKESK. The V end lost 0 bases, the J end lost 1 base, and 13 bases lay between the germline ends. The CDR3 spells CASSQEPDKPSYEQYF. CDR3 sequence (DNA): TGTGCCAGCAGCCAAGAACCGGACAAGCCGTCCTACGAGCAGTACTTC.

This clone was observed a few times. CDR3 in DNA: TGCAGCGTCCCCCACTCTAGTCACAATGAGCAGTTCTTC. It is translated as CSVPHSSHNEQFF. The chain joins TRBV29-1 to TRBJ2-1; D is uncertain. The CDR3 has 13 amino acids. The germline V and J ends were trimmed by 6 bases and 5 bases, with 14 bases remaining between them. Germline values: CDR1 SQVTM, CDR2 ANQGSEA.

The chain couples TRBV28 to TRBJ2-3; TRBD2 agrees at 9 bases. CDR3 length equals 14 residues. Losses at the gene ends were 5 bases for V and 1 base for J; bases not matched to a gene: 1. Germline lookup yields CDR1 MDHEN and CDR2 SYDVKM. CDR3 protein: CASSQREGTDTQYF. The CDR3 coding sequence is TGTGCCAGCAGTCAGCGGGAGGGCACAGATACGCAGTATTTT.

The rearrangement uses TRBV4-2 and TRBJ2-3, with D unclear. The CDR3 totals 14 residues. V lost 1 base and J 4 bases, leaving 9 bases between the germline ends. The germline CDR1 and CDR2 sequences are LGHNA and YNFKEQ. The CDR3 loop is CASSQGYGADTQYF. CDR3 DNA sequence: TGTGCCAGCAGCCAAGGATATGGGGCAGATACGCAGTATTTT.

The CDR3, as DNA: TGTGCCAGCAGCCAGGGACAGGCCGTACATACGCAGTATTTT. Translating it yields CASSQGQAVHTQYF. The V and J genes are TRBV5-6 and TRBJ2-3, with 8 bases fitting TRBD1. The ends lost 4 bases at V and 7 bases at J; junction bases unmatched: 8. The CDR3 sequence is 14 residues long. From germline, CDR1 is SGHDT and CDR2 YYEEEE. Based on the CDR3 plus reference TRBV5-6 and TRBJ2-3, the full variable domain is DAGVTQSPTHLIKTRGQQVTLRCSPKSGHDTVSWYQQALGQGPQFIFQYYEEEERQRGNFPDRFSGHQFPNYSSELNVNALLLGDSALYLCASSQGQAVHTQYFGPGTRLTVL.

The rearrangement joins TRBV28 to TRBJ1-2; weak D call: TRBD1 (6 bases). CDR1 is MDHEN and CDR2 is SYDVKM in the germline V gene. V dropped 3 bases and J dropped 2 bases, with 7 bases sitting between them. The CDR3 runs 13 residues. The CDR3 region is CASSFQGNYGYTF. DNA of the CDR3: TGTGCCAGCAGTTTTCAGGGGAACTATGGCTACACCTTC.

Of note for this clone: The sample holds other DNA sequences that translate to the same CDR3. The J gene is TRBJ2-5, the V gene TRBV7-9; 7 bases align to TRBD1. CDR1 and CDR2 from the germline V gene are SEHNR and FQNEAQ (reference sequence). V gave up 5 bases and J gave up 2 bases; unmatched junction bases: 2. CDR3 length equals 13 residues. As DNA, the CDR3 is TGTGCCAGCAGCCCGGGACAGCAAGAGACCCAGTACTTC. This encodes CASSPGQQETQYF. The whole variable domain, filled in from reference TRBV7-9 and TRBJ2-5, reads DTGVSQNPRHKITKRGQNVTFRCDPISEHNRLYWYRQTLGQGPEFLTYFQNEAQLEKSRLLSDRFSAERPKGSFSTLEIQRTEQGDSAMYLCASSPGQQETQYFGPGTRLLVL.

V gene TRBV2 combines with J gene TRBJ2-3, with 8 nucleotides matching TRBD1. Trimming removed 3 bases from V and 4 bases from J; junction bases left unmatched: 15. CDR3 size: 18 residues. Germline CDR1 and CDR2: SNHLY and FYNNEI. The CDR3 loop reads CASSDPRPSTGAADTQYF. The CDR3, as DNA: TGTGCCAGCAGTGATCCCCGGCCTTCGACAGGGGCGGCAGATACGCAGTATTTT.

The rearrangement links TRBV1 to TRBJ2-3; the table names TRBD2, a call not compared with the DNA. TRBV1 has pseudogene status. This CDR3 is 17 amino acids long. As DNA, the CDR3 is TGCACCAGCAGCCTCCAGGGACTAGCGGGGCGCACAGATACGCAGTATTTT. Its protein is CTSSLQGLAGRTDTQYF.

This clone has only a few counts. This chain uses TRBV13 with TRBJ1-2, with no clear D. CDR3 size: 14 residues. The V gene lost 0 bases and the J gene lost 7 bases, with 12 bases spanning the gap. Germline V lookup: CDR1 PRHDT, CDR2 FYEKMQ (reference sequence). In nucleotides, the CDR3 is TGTGCCAGCAGCTTAGGCCTCTACGGTACTGGCTACACCTTC. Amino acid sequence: CASSLGLYGTGYTF. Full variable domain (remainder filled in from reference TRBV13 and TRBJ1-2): AAGVIQSPRHLIKEKRETATLKCYPIPRHDTVYWYQQGPGQDPQFLISFYEKMQSDKGSIPDRFSAQQFSDYHSELNMSSLELGDSALYFCASSLGLYGTGYTFGSGTRLTVV.

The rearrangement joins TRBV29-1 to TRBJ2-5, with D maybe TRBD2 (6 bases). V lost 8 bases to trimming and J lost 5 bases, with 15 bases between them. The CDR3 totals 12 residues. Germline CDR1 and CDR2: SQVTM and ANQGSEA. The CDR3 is CSTGGALETQYF. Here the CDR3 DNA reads TGCAGCACCGGGGGAGCTTTGGAGACCCAGTACTTC.

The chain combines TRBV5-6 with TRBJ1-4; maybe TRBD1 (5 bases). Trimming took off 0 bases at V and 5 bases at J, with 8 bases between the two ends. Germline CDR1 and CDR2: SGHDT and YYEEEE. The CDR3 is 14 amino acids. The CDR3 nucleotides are TGTGCCAGCAGCTTGGAAGGGGTCAATGAAAAACTGTTTTTT. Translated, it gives CASSLEGVNEKLFF.

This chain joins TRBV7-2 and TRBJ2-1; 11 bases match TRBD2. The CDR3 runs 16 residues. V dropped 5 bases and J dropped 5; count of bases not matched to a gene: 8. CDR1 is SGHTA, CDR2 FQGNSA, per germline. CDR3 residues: CASSALQGLADNEQFF. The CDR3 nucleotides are TGTGCCAGCAGCGCACTCCAGGGACTAGCGGACAATGAGCAGTTCTTC.

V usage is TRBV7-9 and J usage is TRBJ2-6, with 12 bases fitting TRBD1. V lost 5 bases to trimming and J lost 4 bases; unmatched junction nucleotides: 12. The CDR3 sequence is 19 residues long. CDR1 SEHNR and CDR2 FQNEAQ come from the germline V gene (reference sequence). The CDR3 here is CASSERPGQGAIGANVLTF. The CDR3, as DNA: TGTGCCAGCAGCGAACGTCCGGGACAGGGGGCGATCGGGGCCAACGTCCTGACTTTC.

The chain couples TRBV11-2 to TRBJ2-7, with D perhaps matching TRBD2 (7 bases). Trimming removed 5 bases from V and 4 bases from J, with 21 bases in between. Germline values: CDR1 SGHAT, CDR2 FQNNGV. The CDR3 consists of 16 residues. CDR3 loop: CASSHPRGAPKYEQYF. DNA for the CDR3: TGTGCCAGCAGCCACCCTCGGGGGGCACCAAAGTACGAGCAGTACTTC. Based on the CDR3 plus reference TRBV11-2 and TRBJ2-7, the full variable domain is EAGVAQSPRYKIIEKRQSVAFWCNPISGHATLYWYQQILGQGPKLLIQFQNNGVVDDSQLPKDRFSAERLKGVDSTLKIQPAKLEDSAVYLCASSHPRGAPKYEQYFGPGTRLTVT.